A selection of T cell receptor beta chains follows, all from one sample in a study of blood T cell repertoires in COVID-19. Generated by immunoSEQ multiplex PCR, the TCRdb table keeps only in-frame clones and is missing some. The profile shows fewer than 200,000 clones, roughly 80% of them singletons. Sequencing was carried out using peripheral blood. The receptors were sampled from an elderly woman with acute or convalescent COVID-19. Each CDR3 is given with its conserved first and last residue. D genes are given only for firm matches. Rows may omit the clone size; those that give it use once, few, many or a size class.

V	J	D	size	CDR3	DNA
TRBV19	TRBJ1-2	TRBD1	.	CASSGQTASGYTF	TGTGCCAGTTCGGGACAGACAGCCTCTGGCTACACCTTC
TRBV7-2	TRBJ1-5	.	once	CASRGLGNQPQHF	TGTGCCAGCAGGGGGCTGGGCAATCAGCCCCAGCATTTT
TRBV19	TRBJ1-2	.	.	CASSIGGFNNYGYTF	TGTGCCAGTAGTATCGGAGGCTTCAATAACTATGGCTACACCTTC
TRBV9	TRBJ1-1	TRBD1	.	CASSVGGSGTGVTEAFF	TGTGCCAGCAGCGTGGGGGGATCTGGGACAGGGGTAACTGAAGCTTTCTTT
TRBV6-5	TRBJ1-3	TRBD1	.	CASSKTGYGNTIYF	TGTGCCAGCAGTAAGACAGGGTACGGAAACACCATATATTTT
TRBV29-1	TRBJ2-5	.	.	CSLQGTPGETQYF	TGCAGCTTACAGGGAACCCCGGGGGAGACCCAGTACTTC
TRBV19	TRBJ2-3	TRBD2	.	CASSTSGGTTDTQYF	TGTGCCAGTAGTACTAGCGGGGGGACCACAGATACGCAGTATTTT
TRBV18	TRBJ1-6	TRBD1	.	CASSPTSGGANSPLHF	TGTGCCAGCTCACCCACTTCAGGGGGAGCCAATTCACCCCTCCACTTT
TRBV13	TRBJ2-5	TRBD2	few	CASSLRSGGVAQYF	TGTGCCAGCAGCTTGCGTAGCGGGGGGGTGGCCCAGTACTTC
TRBV19	TRBJ1-4	TRBD1	.	CASSQDRAINEKLFF	TGTGCCAGTAGTCAGGACAGGGCCATCAATGAAAAACTGTTTTTT
TRBV6-2/TRBV6-3	TRBJ2-1	.	once	CASSYRGWGEQFF	TGTGCCAGCAGTTACAGGGGATGGGGCGAGCAGTTCTTC
TRBV6-6	TRBJ2-1	TRBD1	few	CASSYQGQGSYNEQFF	TGTGCCAGCAGTTACCAGGGACAGGGTTCCTACAATGAGCAGTTCTTC
TRBV28	TRBJ1-6	.	.	CASSFTGFNSPLHF	TGTGCCAGCAGTTTCACAGGTTTTAATTCACCCCTCCACTTT
TRBV2	TRBJ1-2	TRBD1	many	CASSTDRDYGYTF	TGTGCCAGCAGCACCGACAGGGACTATGGCTACACCTTC
TRBV3-1/TRBV3-2	TRBJ2-1	TRBD2	.	CASSLTSGDNEQFF	TGTGCCAGCAGCCTGACTAGCGGGGACAATGAGCAGTTCTTC
TRBV9	TRBJ2-3	TRBD2	.	CASSETSGRAADTQYF	TGTGCCAGCAGCGAGACTAGCGGGAGGGCGGCAGATACGCAGTATTTT
TRBV6-1	TRBJ2-2	.	.	CASSEGRAGTGELFF	TGTGCCAGCAGTGAGGGCCGCGCTGGCACCGGGGAGCTGTTTTTT
TRBV5-6	TRBJ1-5	TRBD1	.	CASSWTGDNQPQHF	TGTGCCAGCAGTTGGACAGGGGACAATCAGCCCCAGCATTTT
TRBV7-2	TRBJ2-3	TRBD2	.	CASSPRTSGVVTQYF	TGTGCCAGCAGCCCGCGGACTAGCGGGGTGGTTACGCAGTATTTT
TRBV3-1/TRBV3-2	TRBJ2-7	.	many	CASSQDRGTDSEMKSSYEQYF	TGTGCCAGCAGCCAAGATCGCGGGACAGACTCCGAAATGAAGAGCTCCTACGAGCAGTACTTC
TRBV7-2	TRBJ2-7	.	once	CASSLATIGGTPYEQYF	TGTGCCAGCAGCTTGGCCACCATAGGGGGAACACCATACGAGCAGTACTTC
TRBV19	TRBJ1-5	TRBD1	.	CASSYGTASNQPQHF	TGTGCCAGTAGCTACGGGACAGCTAGCAATCAGCCCCAGCATTTT
TRBV25-1	TRBJ1-4	.	.	CASSEFWGQGEKLFF	TGTGCCAGCAGTGAATTCTGGGGGCAGGGGGAAAAACTGTTTTTT
TRBV5-1	TRBJ2-3	.	.	CASSPSTDTQYF	TGCGCCAGCAGCCCATCCACAGATACGCAGTATTTT
TRBV29-1	TRBJ2-1	TRBD2	.	CSVASAGGQNEQFF	TGCAGCGTTGCATCTGCGGGGGGGCAGAATGAGCAGTTCTTC
TRBV2	TRBJ2-1	.	once	CASIRGAGPQNEQFF	TGTGCCAGCATTCGGGGGGCGGGACCCCAGAATGAGCAGTTCTTC
TRBV4-3	TRBJ2-1	.	.	CASSQVVGNEQFF	TGCGCCAGCAGCCAAGTTGTCGGGAATGAGCAGTTCTTC
TRBV18	TRBJ2-1	TRBD1	.	CASSLPGQGAMGEQFF	TGTGCCAGCTCACTACCGGGACAGGGGGCGATGGGTGAGCAGTTCTTC